A selection of T cell receptor beta chains follows, all from one sample in a study of blood T cell repertoires in COVID-19. TCRdb keeps only in-frame clones here, not all; method: immunoSEQ multiplex PCR. Found here are under 200,000 clones, more than 75% of them singletons; the top ten hold 3% to 4%. Material: peripheral blood. These receptors all stem from a man aged 18-30 years with active or convalescent COVID-19. Each CDR3 is given with its conserved first and last residue.

>TRBV13
CASSPRTANTGELFF
>TRBV2
CASSDGRAQETQYF
>TRBV29-1
CSVNAGVQETQYF
>TRBV3-1/TRBV3-2
CASSQDSGNTGELFF
>TRBV9
CASSAGQTGLGTDTQYF
>TRBV9
CASRGGRRNTEAFF
>TRBV5-8
CASSLVLGLAGDNEQFF
>TRBV2
CASSRGLAGEADTQYF
>TRBV7-3
CASSLTLRGEAFF
>TRBV4-1
CASGVYSGSTDTQYF
>TRBV12-3/TRBV12-4
CASSWVNGDTQYF
>TRBV5-1
CASSLPTGTSHNEQFF
>TRBV24-1
CATSDFGQGTDTQYF
>TRBV7-6
CASSPTPGTGADTQYF
>TRBV29-1
CSVTPRGAGETQYF
>TRBV18
CASSPRNADFEAFF
>TRBV7-2
CASSRNSGRAGISTQYF
>TRBV2
CASSDMFFEGSPLHF
>TRBV29-1
CSVNSGGFGELFF
>TRBV2
CASSLSGGANTGELFF
>TRBV4-1
CASSQEGQGIYQPQHF
>TRBV12-2
CAILLPRGQRNEKLFF
>TRBV19
CASSKGQGAVYGYTF
>TRBV27
CASSSTSGGVHNEQFF
>TRBV10-1
CASSPAPSNYGYTF
>TRBV6-5
CASRSLGGNSPLHF
>TRBV6-2/TRBV6-3
CASSYALQGGYEQYF
>TRBV24-1
CATSSVTAGITGELFF
>TRBV12-3/TRBV12-4
CASSFEDTAFF
>TRBV5-4
CASSVGQSTDTQYF
>TRBV5-1
CASSFRPGGGAADTQYF
>TRBV11-1
CASSRRSGRATDTQYF
>TRBV10-3
CATLAGARDMVRYNEQFF